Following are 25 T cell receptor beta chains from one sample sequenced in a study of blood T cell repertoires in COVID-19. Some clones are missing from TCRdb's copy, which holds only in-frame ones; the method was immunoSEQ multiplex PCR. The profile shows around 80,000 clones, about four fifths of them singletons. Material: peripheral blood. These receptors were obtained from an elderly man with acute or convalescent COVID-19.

The CDR3 DNA reads TGTGCAAGTCGCTTCCCAAAGGGGGGGCGGAGGAGCTCCTATAATTCACCCCTCCACTTT. Translating gives CASRFPKGGRRSSYNSPLHF. J is TRBJ1-6 and V is TRBV12-2. TRBV12-2 is annotated as a pseudogene. This CDR3 comprises 20 residues.

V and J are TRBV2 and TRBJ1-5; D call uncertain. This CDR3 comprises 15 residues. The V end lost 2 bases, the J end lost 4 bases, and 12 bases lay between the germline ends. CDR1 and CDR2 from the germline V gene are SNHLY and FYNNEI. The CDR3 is CASSEFFGGNQPQHF. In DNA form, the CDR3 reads TGTGCCAGCAGTGAATTTTTTGGAGGGAATCAGCCCCAGCATTTT.

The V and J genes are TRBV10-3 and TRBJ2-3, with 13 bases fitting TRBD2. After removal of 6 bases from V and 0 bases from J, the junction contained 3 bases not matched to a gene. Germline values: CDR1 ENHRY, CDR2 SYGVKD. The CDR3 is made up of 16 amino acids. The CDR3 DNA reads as TGTGCCATCAGGCCGACTAGCGGGGGGAGCACAGATACGCAGTATTTT. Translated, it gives CAIRPTSGGSTDTQYF.

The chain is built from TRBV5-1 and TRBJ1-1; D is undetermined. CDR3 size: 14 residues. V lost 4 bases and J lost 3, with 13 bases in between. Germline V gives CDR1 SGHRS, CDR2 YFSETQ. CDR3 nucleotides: TGCGCCAGCAGCCAAATATCGACACACACTGAAGCTTTCTTT. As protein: CASSQISTHTEAFF.

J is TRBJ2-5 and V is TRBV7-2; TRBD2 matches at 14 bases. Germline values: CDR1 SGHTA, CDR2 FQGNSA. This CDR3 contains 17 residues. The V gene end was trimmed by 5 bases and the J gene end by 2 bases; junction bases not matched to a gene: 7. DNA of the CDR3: TGTGCCAGCAGCGCAGGACTAGCGGGGGGTAATCAAGAGACCCAGTACTTC. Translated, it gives CASSAGLAGGNQETQYF.

The CDR3 spells CASSFPGQGADTQYF. DNA of the CDR3: TGTGCCAGCAGCTTCCCGGGACAGGGGGCCGATACGCAGTATTTT. V usage is TRBV5-6 and J usage is TRBJ2-3, with 12 bases lining up with TRBD1. The germline V gene encodes CDR1 SGHDT and CDR2 YYEEEE. CDR3 length: 15 residues. V lost 2 bases and J lost 6; bases outside the gene matches: 4.

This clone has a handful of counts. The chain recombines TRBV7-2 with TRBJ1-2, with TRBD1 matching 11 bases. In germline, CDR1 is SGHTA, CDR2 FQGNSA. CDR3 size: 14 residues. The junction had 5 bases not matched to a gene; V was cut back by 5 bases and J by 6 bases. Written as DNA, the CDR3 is TGTGCCAGCAGCCCCGGGGACAGGGGGAATGGCTACACCTTC. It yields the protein CASSPGDRGNGYTF.

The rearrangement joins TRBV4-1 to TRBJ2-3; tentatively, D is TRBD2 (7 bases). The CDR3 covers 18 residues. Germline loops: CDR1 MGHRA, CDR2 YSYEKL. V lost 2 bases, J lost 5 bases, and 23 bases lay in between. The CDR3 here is CASSQTPGGPADLDTQYF. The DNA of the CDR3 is TGCGCCAGCAGCCAAACCCCGGGGGGCCCCGCGGATCTAGATACGCAGTATTTT.

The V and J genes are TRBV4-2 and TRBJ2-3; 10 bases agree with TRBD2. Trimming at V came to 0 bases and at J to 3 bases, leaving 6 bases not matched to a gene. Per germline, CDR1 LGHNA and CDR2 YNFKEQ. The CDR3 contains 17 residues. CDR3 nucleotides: TGTGCCAGCAGCCAAGATCGGAGCGGGGGGGTTACAGATACGCAGTATTTT. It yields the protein CASSQDRSGGVTDTQYF.

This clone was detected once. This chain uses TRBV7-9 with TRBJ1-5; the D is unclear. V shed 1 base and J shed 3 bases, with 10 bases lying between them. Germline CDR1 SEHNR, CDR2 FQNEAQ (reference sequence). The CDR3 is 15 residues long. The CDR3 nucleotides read TGTGCCAGCAGCTTAGGGGCGGGAGTCAATCAGCCCCAGCATTTT. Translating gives CASSLGAGVNQPQHF.

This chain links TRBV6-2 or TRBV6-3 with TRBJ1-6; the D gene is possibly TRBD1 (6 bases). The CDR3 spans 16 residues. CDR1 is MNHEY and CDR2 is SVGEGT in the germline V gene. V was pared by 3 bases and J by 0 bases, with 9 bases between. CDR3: CASSYRGASYNSPLHF. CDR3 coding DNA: TGTGCCAGCAGTTATCGGGGGGCCTCCTATAATTCACCCCTCCACTTT.

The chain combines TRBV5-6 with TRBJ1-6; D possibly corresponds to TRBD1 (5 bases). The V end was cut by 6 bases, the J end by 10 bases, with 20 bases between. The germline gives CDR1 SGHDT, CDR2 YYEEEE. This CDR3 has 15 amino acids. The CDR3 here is CASTTDSGVGSPLHF. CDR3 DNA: TGTGCCAGCACTACGGATTCGGGGGTCGGGTCACCCCTCCACTTT.

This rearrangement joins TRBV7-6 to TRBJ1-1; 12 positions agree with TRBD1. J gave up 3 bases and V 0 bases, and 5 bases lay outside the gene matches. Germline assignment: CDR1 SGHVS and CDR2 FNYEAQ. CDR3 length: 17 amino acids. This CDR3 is CASSLAWGQGADTEAFF. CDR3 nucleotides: TGTGCCAGCAGCTTAGCTTGGGGACAGGGGGCTGACACTGAAGCTTTCTTT.

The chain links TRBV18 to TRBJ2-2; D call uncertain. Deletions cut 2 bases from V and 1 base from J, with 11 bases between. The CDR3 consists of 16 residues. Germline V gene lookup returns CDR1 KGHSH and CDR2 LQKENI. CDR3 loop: CASSPKAGWNTGELFF. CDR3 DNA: TGTGCCAGCTCACCAAAGGCAGGTTGGAACACCGGGGAGCTGTTTTTT.

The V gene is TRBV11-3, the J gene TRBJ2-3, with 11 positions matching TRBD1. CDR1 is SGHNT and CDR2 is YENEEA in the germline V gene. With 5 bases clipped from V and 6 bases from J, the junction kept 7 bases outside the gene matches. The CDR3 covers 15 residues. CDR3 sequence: CASSRTGGVGDTQYF. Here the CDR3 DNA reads TGTGCCAGCAGCCGGACAGGGGGCGTCGGGGATACGCAGTATTTT.

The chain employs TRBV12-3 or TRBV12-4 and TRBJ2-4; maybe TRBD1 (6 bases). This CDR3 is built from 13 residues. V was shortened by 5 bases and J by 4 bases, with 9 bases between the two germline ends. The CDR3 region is CASSTGQKNIQYF. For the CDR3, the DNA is TGTGCCAGCAGTACCGGACAGAAAAACATTCAGTACTTC.

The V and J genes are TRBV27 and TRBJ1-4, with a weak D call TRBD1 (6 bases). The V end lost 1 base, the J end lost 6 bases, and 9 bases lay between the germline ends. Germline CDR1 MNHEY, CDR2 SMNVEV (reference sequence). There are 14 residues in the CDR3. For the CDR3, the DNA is TGTGCCAGCAGTTTATTTCACAGGGATGAAAAACTGTTTTTT. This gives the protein CASSLFHRDEKLFF. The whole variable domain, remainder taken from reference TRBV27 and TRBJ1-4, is EAQVTQNPRYLITVTGKKLTVTCSQNMNHEYMSWYRQDPGLGLRQIYYSMNVEVTDKGDVPEGYKVSRKEKRNFPLILESPSPNQTSLYFCASSLFHRDEKLFFGSGTQLSVL.

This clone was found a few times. The CDR3 spells CASSPQGQGSEAFF. The CDR3 DNA follows: TGTGCCAGCTCACCCCAGGGACAGGGGAGTGAAGCTTTCTTT. The genes are TRBV18 and TRBJ1-1; 10 positions match TRBD1. Trimming took 3 bases from V and 7 from J; bases not matched to a gene: 5. Germline V CDR1 and CDR2: KGHSH, LQKENI. The CDR3 totals 14 residues.

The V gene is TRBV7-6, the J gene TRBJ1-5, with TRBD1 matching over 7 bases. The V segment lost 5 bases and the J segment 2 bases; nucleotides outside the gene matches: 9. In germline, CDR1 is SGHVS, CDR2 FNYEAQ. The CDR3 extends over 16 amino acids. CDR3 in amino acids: CASSTRDREGNQPQHF. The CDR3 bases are TGTGCCAGCAGCACGCGGGACAGAGAAGGCAATCAGCCCCAGCATTTT.

Here the CDR3 DNA reads TGCGCCAGCTTGGGACAGGGCGTTTCACCCCTCCACTTT. This codes for CASLGQGVSPLHF. The chain couples TRBV4-1 to TRBJ1-6; 9 bases map to TRBD1. CDR3 length: 13 residues. V shed 8 bases and J 9 bases; nucleotides not matched to a gene: 5. Germline V gene lookup returns CDR1 MGHRA and CDR2 YSYEKL.

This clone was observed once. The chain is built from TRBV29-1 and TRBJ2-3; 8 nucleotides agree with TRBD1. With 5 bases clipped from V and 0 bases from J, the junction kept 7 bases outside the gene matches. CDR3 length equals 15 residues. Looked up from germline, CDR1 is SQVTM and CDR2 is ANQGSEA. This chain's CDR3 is CSVLVTGVSTDTQYF. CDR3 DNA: TGCAGCGTTCTGGTGACAGGGGTTAGCACAGATACGCAGTATTTT.

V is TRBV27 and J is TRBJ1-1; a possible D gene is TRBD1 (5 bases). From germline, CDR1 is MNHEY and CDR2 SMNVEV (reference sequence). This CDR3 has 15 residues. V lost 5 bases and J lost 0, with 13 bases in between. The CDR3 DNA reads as TGTGCCAGCAGTATGAGACAGTACATGAACACTGAAGCTTTCTTT. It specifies CASSMRQYMNTEAFF.

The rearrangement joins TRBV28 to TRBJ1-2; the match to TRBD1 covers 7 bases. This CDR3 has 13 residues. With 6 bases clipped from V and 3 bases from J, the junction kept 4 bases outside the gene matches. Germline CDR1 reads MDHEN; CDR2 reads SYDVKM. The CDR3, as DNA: TGTGCCAGCAGCATTACAGGGGACTATGGCTACACCTTC. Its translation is CASSITGDYGYTF.

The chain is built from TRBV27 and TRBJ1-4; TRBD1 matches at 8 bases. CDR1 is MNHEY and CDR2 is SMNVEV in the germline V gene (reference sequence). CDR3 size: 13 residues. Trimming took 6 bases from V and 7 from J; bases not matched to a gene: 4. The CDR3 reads CASRDREVEKLFF. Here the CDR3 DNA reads TGTGCCAGCAGGGACAGGGAAGTTGAAAAACTGTTTTTT.

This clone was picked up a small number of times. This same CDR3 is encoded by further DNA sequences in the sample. CDR3 amino acids: CASSLAGGSGNTIYF. In DNA, the CDR3 is TGTGCCAGCAGCTTGGCGGGTGGCTCTGGAAACACCATATATTTT. This chain uses TRBV5-6 with TRBJ1-3; D is ambiguous. Germline CDR1 SGHDT, CDR2 YYEEEE. The V and J ends lost 0 bases and 0 bases respectively, with 7 bases between them. CDR3 size: 15 residues. The full variable domain, rest sourced from reference TRBV5-6 and TRBJ1-3, is DAGVTQSPTHLIKTRGQQVTLRCSPKSGHDTVSWYQQALGQGPQFIFQYYEEEERQRGNFPDRFSGHQFPNYSSELNVNALLLGDSALYLCASSLAGGSGNTIYFGEGSWLTVV.